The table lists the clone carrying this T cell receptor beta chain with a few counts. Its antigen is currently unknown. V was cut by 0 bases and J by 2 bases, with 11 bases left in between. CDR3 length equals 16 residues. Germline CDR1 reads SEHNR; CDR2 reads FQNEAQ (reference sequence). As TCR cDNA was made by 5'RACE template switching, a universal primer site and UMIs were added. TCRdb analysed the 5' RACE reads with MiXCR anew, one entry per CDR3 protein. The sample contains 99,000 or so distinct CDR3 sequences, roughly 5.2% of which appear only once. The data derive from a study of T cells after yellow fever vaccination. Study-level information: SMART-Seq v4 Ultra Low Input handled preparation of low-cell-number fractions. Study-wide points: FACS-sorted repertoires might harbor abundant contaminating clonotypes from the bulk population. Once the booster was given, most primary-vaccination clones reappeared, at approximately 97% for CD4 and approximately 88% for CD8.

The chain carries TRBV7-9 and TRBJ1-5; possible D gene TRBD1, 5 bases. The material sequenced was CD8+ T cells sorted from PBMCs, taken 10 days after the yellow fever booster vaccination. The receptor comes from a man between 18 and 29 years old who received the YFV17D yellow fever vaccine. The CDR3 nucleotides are TGTGCCAGCAGCTTAGCGGGCAGGGCTGGCAATCAGCCCCAGCATTTT. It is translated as CASSLAGRAGNQPQHF.